This TCR beta chain was obtained from a study of OX40 agonist ivuxolimab in advanced cancers. Study-wide background: The dose-escalation cohort was around 83% male, with a mean age of around 60 years, ranging about 23 to 90.

Profiled with immunoSEQ multiplex PCR; TCRdb holds only in-frame clones, not every one. The table includes tens of thousands of clones, around four fifths detected once. Germline-derived CDR1 and CDR2 are SGHDT and YYEEEE. V lost 4 bases and J 4 bases, leaving 12 bases between the germline ends. CDR3 length: 15 residues. The source of this sequence is an adult with an advanced solid tumor such as melanoma, head and neck, liver or kidney cancer. This specimen was CD4+ or CD8+ T cells sorted from blood, taken in a trial of the OX40 agonist ivuxolimab. The rearrangement joins TRBV5-6 to TRBJ1-6, with a weak D call TRBD1 (5 bases). CDR3 region: CASSQGRGYNSPLHF. The CDR3, as DNA: TGTGCCAGCAGCCAAGGTAGGGGTTATAATTCACCCCTCCACTTT.